Shown below are 10 T cell receptor beta chains from a single sample sequenced in a study of T cell responses to AZD1222 COVID-19 vaccine. Profiled with immunoSEQ multiplex PCR; TCRdb holds only in-frame clones, not every one. The table lists about 140,000 clones, more than 85% of them singletons. Specimen: peripheral blood, collected 28 days after the second AZD1222 dose. All receptors derive from an adult who received the AZD1222 COVID-19 vaccine.

The rearrangement links TRBV6-2 or TRBV6-3 to TRBJ2-3; the D is unclear. CDR1 is MNHEY, CDR2 SVGEGT, per germline. This CDR3 has 14 amino acids. V lost 2 bases and J lost 0, with 6 bases in between. CDR3 sequence reads: CASSYPSSTDTQYF. CDR3 bases: TGTGCCAGCAGTTACCCATCTAGCACAGATACGCAGTATTTT.

This clone came up once. The chain employs TRBV5-1 and TRBJ1-6; D may be TRBD1 (6 bases). This CDR3 has 14 residues. V lost 0 bases to trimming and J lost 11 bases, with 12 bases between them. Germline V gene sequence: CDR1 SGHRS, CDR2 YFSETQ. The CDR3 DNA follows: TGCGCCAGCAGCTTGGAACAGGGCAGGACACCCCTCCACTTT. It encodes CASSLEQGRTPLHF.

The rearrangement links TRBV28 to TRBJ1-2, with 7 nucleotides matching TRBD1. The V gene end was trimmed by 3 bases and the J gene end by 2 bases; junction bases not matched to a gene: 3. This CDR3 region has 14 residues. Per germline, CDR1 MDHEN and CDR2 SYDVKM. The CDR3 DNA sequence: TGTGCCAGCAGTTTCCGACAGGGAAACTATGGCTACACCTTC. Translating it yields CASSFRQGNYGYTF.

The V call is TRBV5-5, the J call TRBJ2-3; a weak D match, TRBD2 (6 bases). Germline V gene lookup returns CDR1 SGHKS and CDR2 YYEKEE (reference sequence). This CDR3 is 16 amino acids long. Trimming took 0 bases from V and 4 from J, leaving 15 bases between them. CDR3 nucleotides: TGTGCCAGCAGCTTGGTACCCGAGCGGGCGGCAGATACGCAGTATTTT. It specifies CASSLVPERAADTQYF.

The chain combines TRBV15 with TRBJ1-3; 7 bases line up with TRBD1. The germline V gene has CDR1 LNHNV and CDR2 YYDKDF (reference sequence). Unmatched junction bases numbered 5, after V lost 6 bases and J lost 0 bases. This CDR3 has 15 amino acids. CDR3 DNA sequence: TGTGCCACCAGAAACAGGGGCAGCTCTGGAAACACCATATATTTT. Its translation: CATRNRGSSGNTIYF.

The chain carries TRBV9 and TRBJ2-6; weak D call: TRBD2 (6 bases). Germline V gene lookup returns CDR1 SGDLS and CDR2 YYNGEE. The CDR3 covers 19 residues. V was pared by 4 bases and J by 1 base, with 21 bases between. The CDR3 loop reads CASSTTPGDRLSGANVLTF. The CDR3 DNA reads as TGTGCCAGCAGCACCACCCCGGGGGACCGACTTTCTGGGGCCAACGTCCTGACTTTC.

This clone is a singleton in its sample. V usage is TRBV7-9 and J usage is TRBJ2-5; TRBD1 is a possible D gene (6 bases). Germline assignment: CDR1 SEHNR and CDR2 FQNEAQ (reference sequence). Trimming cost V 5 bases and J 2 bases, with 18 bases left between them. This CDR3 is 16 amino acids long. The DNA of the CDR3 is TGTGCCAGCAGCCAAAGGGGGACCCTTGAACAAGAGACCCAGTACTTC. Its protein is CASSQRGTLEQETQYF.

The chain links TRBV28 to TRBJ2-3; tentatively, D is TRBD1 (6 bases). Trimming removed 6 bases from V and 5 bases from J, with 21 bases in between. CDR3 length: 16 residues. CDR1 MDHEN and CDR2 SYDVKM come from the germline V gene. CDR3 sequence: CASSATTGWGGDTQYF. CDR3 sequence (DNA): TGTGCCAGCAGCGCAACTACAGGGTGGGGTGGAGATACGCAGTATTTT.

This chain connects TRBV4-1 to TRBJ2-5, with D maybe TRBD2 (6 bases). The germline V gene has CDR1 MGHRA and CDR2 YSYEKL. The CDR3 covers 13 residues. Trimming shortened V by 6 bases and J by 5 bases, and 13 bases separated the two germline ends. This CDR3 is CASSPGRGETQYF. Written as DNA, the CDR3 is TGCGCCAGCAGTCCCGGACGGGGGGAGACCCAGTACTTC.

The chain is built from TRBV9 and TRBJ1-2; 8 bases are shared with TRBD1. The trim removed 5 bases at V and 9 bases at J, leaving 12 bases unmatched. Germline V gives CDR1 SGDLS, CDR2 YYNGEE. The CDR3 length is 14 residues. The CDR3, as DNA: TGTGCCAGCAGTCGACCTGGGACAGGTGATAGCTACACCTTC. This sequence encodes CASSRPGTGDSYTF.